The T cell receptor (beta chain) under discussion was sequenced for a study of cytomegalovirus exposure and HLA in healthy donors. The overall study: Earlier work reported approximately 110 million unique TCR beta sequences from about 170 million T cells.

Germline V gene sequence: CDR1 ENHRY, CDR2 SYGVKD. The ends lost 6 bases at V and 4 bases at J; junction bases unmatched: 6. CDR3 size: 15 residues. Use of 60 Vbeta and 13 Jbeta primers characterized the PCR. The method was immunoSEQ multiplex PCR; TCRdb's version includes in-frame clones alone and lacks a portion of them. This sample's table reports about 70,000 clones. The study's findings and limits: Reported findings show TCR beta sequences accurately forecast HLA-A and HLA-B alleles in most subjects. An analysis done earlier found most TCR beta V segments productive about 90% or about 30% of the time.

Comments on this clone: Antigen specificity is unknown.

This clonotype originated in a female donor in good health and CMV-seropositive. The sequenced sample consisted of PBMCs. The chain uses TRBV10-3 and TRBJ2-2; 9 bases agree with TRBD1. DNA of the CDR3: TGTGCCATCAGCCCCGGGACAGGGAGCACCGGGGAGCTGTTTTTT. This encodes CAISPGTGSTGELFF.